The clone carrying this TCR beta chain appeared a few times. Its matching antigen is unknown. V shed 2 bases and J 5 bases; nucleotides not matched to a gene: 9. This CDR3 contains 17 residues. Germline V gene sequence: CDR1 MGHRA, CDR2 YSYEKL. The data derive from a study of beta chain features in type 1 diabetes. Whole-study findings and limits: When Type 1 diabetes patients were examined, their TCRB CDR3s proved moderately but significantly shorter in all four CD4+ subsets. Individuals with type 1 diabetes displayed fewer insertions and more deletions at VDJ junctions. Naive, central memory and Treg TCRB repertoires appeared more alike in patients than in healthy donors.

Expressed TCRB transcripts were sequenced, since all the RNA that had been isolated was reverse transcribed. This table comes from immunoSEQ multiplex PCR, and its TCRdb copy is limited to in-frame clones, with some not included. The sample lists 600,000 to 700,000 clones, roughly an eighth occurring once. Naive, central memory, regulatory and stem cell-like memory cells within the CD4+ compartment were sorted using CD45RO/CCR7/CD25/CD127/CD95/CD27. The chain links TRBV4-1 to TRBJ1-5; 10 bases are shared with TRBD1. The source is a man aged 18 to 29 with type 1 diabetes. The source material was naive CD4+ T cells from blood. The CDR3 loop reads CASSQTGTGAIYQPQHF. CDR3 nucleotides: TGCGCCAGCAGCCAAACCGGGACAGGGGCGATCTATCAGCCCCAGCATTTT.